The 2 T cell receptor beta chains below all came from one sample that was sequenced in a study of blood T cell repertoires in COVID-19. This table comes from immunoSEQ multiplex PCR, and its TCRdb copy is limited to in-frame clones, with some not included. The sample yields about 210,000 clones, approximately 91% seen once. What was sequenced was peripheral blood. The receptor source for this set is a man aged 18 to 30 with active or convalescent COVID-19.

The chain employs TRBV2 and TRBJ2-2; no definite D call. V shed 6 bases and J shed 1 base, with 9 bases lying between them. This CDR3 has 14 amino acids. The germline V gene has CDR1 SNHLY and CDR2 FYNNEI. The CDR3 is CASSRQENTGELFF. The DNA for the CDR3 is TGTGCCAGCAGCCGACAAGAGAACACCGGGGAGCTGTTTTTT.

The chain has TRBV11-3 and TRBJ1-2; weak D call: TRBD1 (5 bases). The germline V gene encodes CDR1 SGHNT and CDR2 YENEEA. The CDR3 is made up of 19 amino acids. V was pared by 8 bases and J by 3 bases, with 31 bases between. CDR3 nucleotide sequence: TGTGCCAGCGCCCTTAAGGCCCCCGAGACAGTTTCAGGTGACTATGGCTACACCTTC. Translation: CASALKAPETVSGDYGYTF.